The 27 T cell receptor beta chains listed next were all sequenced from one sample in a study of T cells in Graves' hyperthyroidism and ophthalmopathy. Template material for amplifying TCR beta CDR3 regions consisted of RNA transcripts. With the HTBI primer set, the TCR CDR3 went through a first round of RT-PCR. Each CDR3 protein gets one entry after TCRdb re-called the multiplex PCR reads with MiXCR. The sample has 690,000 or so distinct CDR3 sequences; around 20% are singletons. Sequences were obtained from blood. These receptors originate from a woman aged 50 to 65 with Graves' hyperthyroidism that later progressed to Graves' ophthalmopathy.

This clonotype was seen at least ten times. V and J are TRBV20-1 and TRBJ2-7; 8 nucleotides line up with TRBD1. V shed 6 bases and J 4 bases; nucleotides not matched to a gene: 11. The CDR3 length is 14 residues. Germline CDR1 reads DFQATT; CDR2 reads SNEGSKA (reference sequence). The CDR3 DNA is TGCAGTGCGGAACGGGGACAGGAGGTTTACGAGCAGTACTTC. Translation: CSAERGQEVYEQYF.

This clonotype was counted many times. One junction end does not reproduce the germline sequence, and a read error may be involved. The rearrangement uses TRBV7-9 and TRBJ2-7; D uncertain. This CDR3 is built from 13 residues. Germline CDR1 and CDR2: SEHNR and FQNEAQ (reference sequence). The CDR3 here is CASSLTDSNEQYF. In DNA, the CDR3 is TGTGCCAGCAGTCTAACCGACTCCAACGAGCAGTACTTC.

The chain couples TRBV30 to TRBJ1-1; D gene ambiguous. The CDR3 contains 12 residues. Trimming pared 4 bases from V and 1 base from J, leaving 7 bases between. Germline V gives CDR1 GTSNPN, CDR2 SVGIG (reference sequence). CDR3 residues: CAWKSPNTEAFF. CDR3 nucleotides: TGTGCCTGGAAGTCCCCGAACACTGAAGCTTTCTTT.

J is TRBJ2-2 and V is TRBV27; no clear D. Per germline, CDR1 MNHEY and CDR2 SMNVEV (reference sequence). Trimming cost V 3 bases and J 6 bases, with 11 bases left between them. The CDR3 length is 14 residues. CDR3 in DNA: TGTGCCAGCAGTTTTGGGTTCAGTTCCGGGGAGCTGTTTTTT. It codes for CASSFGFSSGELFF.

This clonotype was seen a few times. The genes are TRBV10-3 and TRBJ2-3; D could derive from TRBD1 or TRBD2 (5 bases each). CDR3 length equals 15 residues. Germline assignment: CDR1 ENHRY and CDR2 SYGVKD. Here the CDR3 reads CASESGIEGTDTQYF. The CDR3 bases are TGTGCGAGTGAGTCCGGTATAGAGGGGACAGATACGCAGTATTTT.

This clonotype was counted many times. The rearrangement links TRBV7-2 to TRBJ2-3, with a possible D match to TRBD2 (6 bases). Trimming removed 5 bases from V and 3 bases from J, with 15 bases in between. CDR1 and CDR2 from the germline V gene are SGHTA and FQGNSA. CDR3 length: 15 amino acids. The CDR3 nucleotides read TGTGCCAGCAGCCGCACGGGGGAGCTGACAGATACGCAGTATTTT. It codes for CASSRTGELTDTQYF.

This clonotype was observed a few times. The V and J genes are TRBV6-4 and TRBJ2-6; D is unclear. Trimming shortened V by 4 bases and J by 0 bases, and 7 bases separated the two germline ends. CDR3 length equals 15 residues. The germline CDR1 and CDR2 sequences are MRHNA and SNTAGT. The CDR3 nucleotides read TGTGCCAGCAGTGTTGCTAGCTCTGGGGCCAACGTCCTGACTTTC. Amino acid sequence: CASSVASSGANVLTF.

This chain joins TRBV19 and TRBJ1-1; D is unclear. CDR3 length: 11 amino acids. The germline CDR1 and CDR2 sequences are LNHDA and SQIVND (reference sequence). Trimming removed 3 bases from V and 6 bases from J, with 5 bases in between. The CDR3 reads CASSMRAEAFF. CDR3 nucleotide sequence: TGTGCCAGTAGTATGAGGGCTGAAGCTTTCTTT. Variable domain in full (rest from reference TRBV19 and TRBJ1-1): DGGITQSPKYLFRKEGQNVTLSCEQNLNHDAMYWYRQDPGQGLRLIYYSQIVNDFQKGDIAEGYSVSREKKESFPLTVTSAQKNPTAFYLCASSMRAEAFFGQGTRLTVV.

A few counts support this clonotype. V is TRBV12-3 or TRBV12-4 and J is TRBJ2-2; TRBD1 matches 10 bases. The CDR3 totals 16 residues. The V and J ends lost 0 bases and 4 bases, in that order; junction bases with no gene match: 2. The CDR3 is CASSLADRGPTGELFF. The DNA for the CDR3 is TGTGCCAGCAGTTTAGCAGACAGGGGGCCCACCGGGGAGCTGTTTTTT.

V usage is TRBV27 and J usage is TRBJ2-5, with 9 bases matching TRBD1. V shed 0 bases, J shed 4 bases, and the junction held 3 bases outside the gene matches. CDR3 length: 15 residues. Germline V gene data show CDR1 as MNHEY and CDR2 as SMNVEV (reference sequence). In DNA form, the CDR3 reads TGTGCCAGCAGTTTATCGAAACAGGGGGCAGAGACCCAGTACTTC. This codes for CASSLSKQGAETQYF.

This clonotype was picked up many times. This sequence joins TRBV20-1 and TRBJ2-7; D gene uncertain. The CDR3 is 14 residues long. V was clipped by 5 bases and J by 5 bases, with 19 bases between them. The germline gives CDR1 DFQATT, CDR2 SNEGSKA (reference sequence). The CDR3 loop reads CSAALGQFPNEQYF. The CDR3 DNA is TGCAGTGCTGCACTCGGGCAGTTTCCTAACGAGCAGTACTTC.

This clonotype showed up many times. The chain combines TRBV11-2 with TRBJ2-1; D call uncertain. The CDR3 has 17 residues. V was cut by 1 base and J by 0 bases, with 13 bases left in between. In germline, CDR1 is SGHAT, CDR2 FQNNGV. CDR3 residues: CASSLVPIQSSYNEQFF. The CDR3 DNA reads TGTGCCAGCAGCTTAGTCCCTATACAGAGCTCCTACAATGAGCAGTTCTTC. Full variable domain (remainder filled in from reference TRBV11-2 and TRBJ2-1): EAGVAQSPRYKIIEKRQSVAFWCNPISGHATLYWYQQILGQGPKLLIQFQNNGVVDDSQLPKDRFSAERLKGVDSTLKIQPAKLEDSAVYLCASSLVPIQSSYNEQFFGPGTRLTVL.

The chain has TRBV5-6 and TRBJ1-1; D is ambiguous. The CDR3 extends over 15 amino acids. Trimming shortened V by 2 bases and J by 3 bases, and 14 bases separated the two germline ends. Germline V gene sequence: CDR1 SGHDT, CDR2 YYEEEE. The CDR3 loop is CASSFPGRSYTEAFF. In DNA form, the CDR3 reads TGTGCCAGCAGCTTCCCGGGTCGAAGTTACACTGAAGCTTTCTTT. The full variable domain, rest sourced from reference TRBV5-6 and TRBJ1-1, is DAGVTQSPTHLIKTRGQQVTLRCSPKSGHDTVSWYQQALGQGPQFIFQYYEEEERQRGNFPDRFSGHQFPNYSSELNVNALLLGDSALYLCASSFPGRSYTEAFFGQGTRLTVV.

The rearrangement uses TRBV29-1 and TRBJ2-1, with no clear D. Per the germline V gene, CDR1 is SQVTM and CDR2 is ANQGSEA. There are 13 residues in the CDR3. V was trimmed by 6 bases and J by 6 bases, leaving 15 bases between them. The CDR3 protein is CSVSPPGPNEQFF. For the CDR3, the DNA is TGCAGCGTCTCTCCCCCGGGCCCCAATGAGCAGTTCTTC.

This rearrangement joins TRBV19 to TRBJ2-3; perhaps TRBD1 as D (6 bases). The CDR3 contains 14 residues. Germline CDR1 is LNHDA and CDR2 is SQIVND (reference sequence). V lost 5 bases and J 2 bases, leaving 11 bases between the germline ends. In DNA form, the CDR3 reads TGTGCCAGTAGTGAGGGGACAAACACAGATACGCAGTATTTT. It yields the protein CASSEGTNTDTQYF.

CDR3 loop: CASSQGDATDTQYF. The CDR3 bases are TGTGCCAGCAGCCAAGGGGACGCCACAGATACGCAGTATTTT. The chain couples TRBV4-2 to TRBJ2-3; D may correspond to TRBD1 or TRBD2 (5 bases each). Germline CDR1 reads LGHNA; CDR2 reads YNFKEQ. This CDR3 contains 14 residues. The ends were cut back, 1 base at V and 2 bases at J, with 7 bases in the middle.

In its sample, this clonotype was seen many times. The V gene is TRBV2, the J gene TRBJ1-1; maybe TRBD1 (5 bases). Germline loops: CDR1 SNHLY, CDR2 FYNNEI. Trimming cost V 3 bases and J 0 bases, with 11 bases left between them. The CDR3 extends over 15 amino acids. DNA for the CDR3: TGTGCCAGCAGTGAGGGACTTCGCATGAACACTGAAGCTTTCTTT. Translation: CASSEGLRMNTEAFF.

This clonotype has a count of ten or more. The rearrangement uses TRBV10-3 and TRBJ2-7, with D maybe TRBD2 (5 bases). Germline V CDR1 and CDR2: ENHRY, SYGVKD. The germline V and J ends were trimmed by 10 bases and 5 bases, with 18 bases remaining between them. The CDR3 has 13 amino acids. CDR3 in amino acids: CATAGLSNDEQYF. In DNA, the CDR3 is TGTGCCACCGCCGGACTTTCGAACGACGAGCAGTACTTC.

Many counts were recorded for this clonotype. The V and J genes are TRBV18 and TRBJ2-7; TRBD1 agrees at 8 bases. The CDR3 has 11 amino acids. The germline CDR1 and CDR2 sequences are KGHSH and LQKENI. Trimming took 6 bases from V and 9 from J; bases not matched to a gene: 4. CDR3: CASSDGTGQYF. CDR3 DNA: TGTGCCAGCTCGGATGGGACAGGGCAGTACTTC.

This clonotype occurred many times. The J gene is TRBJ2-5, the V gene TRBV2; 8 positions match TRBD2. The germline V gene encodes CDR1 SNHLY and CDR2 FYNNEI. The ends lost 0 bases at V and 2 bases at J; junction bases unmatched: 2. The CDR3 is 15 residues long. The CDR3 protein is CASSEASGVQETQYF. The DNA for the CDR3 is TGTGCCAGCAGTGAAGCTAGCGGGGTACAAGAGACCCAGTACTTC.

This clonotype was seen a few times. J is TRBJ2-1 and V is TRBV29-1; no definite D call. The CDR3 has 10 residues. Germline CDR1 and CDR2: SQVTM and ANQGSEA. V gave up 6 bases and J gave up 7 bases, with 7 bases separating them. The CDR3 reads CSVLKNEQFF. CDR3 bases: TGCAGCGTGTTGAAGAATGAGCAGTTCTTC.

This clonotype was counted many times. V and J are TRBV11-2 and TRBJ2-2, with TRBD2 matching over 11 bases. Germline V gene data show CDR1 as SGHAT and CDR2 as FQNNGV. The length of the CDR3 is 16 residues. With 4 bases clipped from V and 2 bases from J, the junction kept 3 bases outside the gene matches. The CDR3 protein is CASSYTSGGNTGELFF. The CDR3 DNA reads as TGTGCCAGCAGCTACACTAGCGGGGGAAACACCGGGGAGCTGTTTTTT. Based on the CDR3 plus reference TRBV11-2 and TRBJ2-2, the full variable domain is EAGVAQSPRYKIIEKRQSVAFWCNPISGHATLYWYQQILGQGPKLLIQFQNNGVVDDSQLPKDRFSAERLKGVDSTLKIQPAKLEDSAVYLCASSYTSGGNTGELFFGEGSRLTVL.

This clonotype was detected many times. The chain has TRBV20-1 and TRBJ2-3, with 9 bases identical to TRBD1. This CDR3 has 14 amino acids. Trimming cost V 4 bases and J 4 bases; bases outside gene matches: 6. In germline, CDR1 is DFQATT, CDR2 SNEGSKA (reference sequence). CDR3 sequence: CSAIVQGAPDTQYF. In DNA form, the CDR3 reads TGCAGTGCTATCGTACAGGGGGCCCCAGATACGCAGTATTTT.

This clonotype was observed a few times. CDR3 coding DNA: TGCAGCGTTGTGTCAGCCACGACAAACTATGGCTACACCTTC. This codes for CSVVSATTNYGYTF. The V gene is TRBV29-1, the J gene TRBJ1-2, with D uncertain. The CDR3 totals 14 residues. Germline V gives CDR1 SQVTM, CDR2 ANQGSEA. V lost 4 bases, J lost 2 bases, and 14 bases lay in between.

This clonotype has ten or more counts. V is TRBV5-1 and J is TRBJ2-1; tentative D call: TRBD1 (6 bases). The CDR3 runs 15 residues. V gave up 1 base and J gave up 4 bases, with 12 bases separating them. The germline V gene encodes CDR1 SGHRS and CDR2 YFSETQ. CDR3 sequence reads: CASSLQGLGYNEQFF. CDR3 sequence (DNA): TGCGCCAGCAGCTTGCAGGGGTTGGGGTACAATGAGCAGTTCTTC.

This clonotype was counted at least ten times. This chain links TRBV2 with TRBJ1-2; no firm D call. Per the germline V gene, CDR1 is SNHLY and CDR2 is FYNNEI. V lost 7 bases and J 9 bases, leaving 21 bases between the germline ends. The CDR3 is 14 residues long. The CDR3 sequence: CASKAPRGVFRYTF. The CDR3 DNA reads as TGTGCCAGCAAGGCACCCCGAGGCGTTTTTCGCTACACCTTC.

There are a few counts of this clonotype. CDR3 protein: CASSLLGQLNPNSGANVLTF. The CDR3, as DNA: TGTGCCAGCAGTTTATTGGGACAGCTGAATCCCAACTCTGGGGCCAACGTCCTGACTTTC. V usage is TRBV27 and J usage is TRBJ2-6; 7 positions match TRBD1. The CDR3 contains 20 residues. V lost 1 base to trimming and J lost 0 bases; unmatched junction nucleotides: 12. The germline V gene encodes CDR1 MNHEY and CDR2 SMNVEV (reference sequence). The whole variable domain, filled in from reference TRBV27 and TRBJ2-6, reads EAQVTQNPRYLITVTGKKLTVTCSQNMNHEYMSWYRQDPGLGLRQIYYSMNVEVTDKGDVPEGYKVSRKEKRNFPLILESPSPNQTSLYFCASSLLGQLNPNSGANVLTFGAGSRLTVL.